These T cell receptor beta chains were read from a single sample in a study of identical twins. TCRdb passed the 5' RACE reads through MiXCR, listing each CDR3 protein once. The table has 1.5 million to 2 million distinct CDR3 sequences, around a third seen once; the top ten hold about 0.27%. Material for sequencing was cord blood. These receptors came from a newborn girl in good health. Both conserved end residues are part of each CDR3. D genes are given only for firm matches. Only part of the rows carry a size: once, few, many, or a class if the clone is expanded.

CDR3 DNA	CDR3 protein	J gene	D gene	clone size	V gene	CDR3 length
TGCGCCAGCAGCTTGGATCTGGGACAGGGGTCTGGCTACACCTTC	CASSLDLGQGSGYTF	TRBJ1-2	TRBD1	few	TRBV5-1	15
TGCGCCAGCACTAGCGGGCTCCGGGATGAGCAGTACTTC	CASTSGLRDEQYF	TRBJ2-5	TRBD2	NA	TRBV10-1	13
TGTGCCAGCAGCCCTACGACAGGAGGTCAGCCCCAGCATTTT	CASSPTTGGQPQHF	TRBJ1-5	NA	NA	TRBV3-1	14
TGTGCCATCAGTGGTACCGGCCGCTCCTATAATTCACCCCTCCACTTT	CAISGTGRSYNSPLHF	TRBJ1-6	NA	few	TRBV10-3	16
TGTGCCAGCAGTCGCGGACTAGCGGGGGGATACGAGCAGTACTTC	CASSRGLAGGYEQYF	TRBJ2-7	TRBD2	many	TRBV27	15
TGTGCCAGCAGCCAAGGCCTCGCTAGAAACGAGCAGTACTTC	CASSQGLARNEQYF	TRBJ2-7	NA	NA	TRBV3-1	14
TGCGCCAGCAGCCTATACCCCAAGGGGGAAGAGACCCAGTACTTC	CASSLYPKGEETQYF	TRBJ2-5	NA	NA	TRBV4-1	15
TGTGCCAGCAGTTCCCCCAGGGGCCCCAATGAGCAGTTCTTC	CASSSPRGPNEQFF	TRBJ2-1	NA	few	TRBV28	14
TGTGCCAGCAAGCTCCGTGGGGGCACATCTACGCAGTATTTT	CASKLRGGTSTQYF	TRBJ2-3	NA	NA	TRBV5-6	14
TGCAGTGCTGGAGCCCTGACAGGGTTGACAGATACGCAGTATTTT	CSAGALTGLTDTQYF	TRBJ2-3	TRBD1	NA	TRBV20-1	15
TGTGCCAGCAGCCGTATCGGGAGGGTTTTACACGAGCAGTACTTC	CASSRIGRVLHEQYF	TRBJ2-7	TRBD2	once	TRBV27	15
TGCAGCGCGGGGGAAGGAGGGTTTTACAATGAGCAGTTCTTC	CSAGEGGFYNEQFF	TRBJ2-1	NA	few	TRBV29-1	14
TGTGCCCGCAGCGTAGGGTTTGCAGCGGATACGCAGTATTTT	CARSVGFAADTQYF	TRBJ2-3	NA	once	TRBV9	14
TGCGCCAGCAGCCCTCACCCCGCGGCTAGCGGGTTTTTGACCACAGATACGCAGTATTTT	CASSPHPAASGFLTTDTQYF	TRBJ2-3	TRBD2	NA	TRBV5-1	20
TGTGCCATCAGTGTTCCGCCGGGACCCCCGACCTACGAGCAGTACTTC	CAISVPPGPPTYEQYF	TRBJ2-7	NA	few	TRBV10-3	16
TGTGCCAGCAGTTTCCAACTACTCAATGAGCAGTTCTTC	CASSFQLLNEQFF	TRBJ2-1	NA	few	TRBV12-3/TRBV12-4	13
TGTGCCGGCAGGACAATTGGGACTCCCCGTGAGCAGTTCTTC	CAGRTIGTPREQFF	TRBJ2-1	NA	NA	TRBV6-1	14
TGTGCCAGCAGCCGTAGCCGGGACTTCTATGGCTACACCTTC	CASSRSRDFYGYTF	TRBJ1-2	NA	few	TRBV3-1	14
TGTGCCAGCAGTTCGACAGGGCGAAATTCACCCCTCCACTTT	CASSSTGRNSPLHF	TRBJ1-6	TRBD1	many	TRBV12-3/TRBV12-4	14
TGCAGTGCTAGGATTCGTGTGAGGGAGACCCAGTACTTC	CSARIRVRETQYF	TRBJ2-5	NA	few	TRBV20-1	13
TGTGCCAGCAGCCAAGTCGCTTCGGGGACTAGCGGGGGGGGAGATACGCAGTATTTT	CASSQVASGTSGGGDTQYF	TRBJ2-3	TRBD2	few	TRBV4-2	19
TGTGCCAGCAGCTCGGTCGGCAGGAATGAAGCTTTCTTT	CASSSVGRNEAFF	TRBJ1-1	NA	few	TRBV7-2	13
TGTGCCAGCAGTGAAACAGGGGTGAACGAAAAACTGTTTTTT	CASSETGVNEKLFF	TRBJ1-4	TRBD1	NA	TRBV2	14
TGTGCCAGCAGTTACCGGACAGGGAGAATCTATGGCTACACCTTC	CASSYRTGRIYGYTF	TRBJ1-2	TRBD1	NA	TRBV6-5	15
TGTGCCAGCAGCTCCCAGCCTTCTAGCACAGATACGCAGTATTTT	CASSSQPSSTDTQYF	TRBJ2-3	NA	few	TRBV7-2	15
TGCGCCAGCAGCCAAGTCTGGGTAGCGGGAGGGCACAATGAGCAGTACTTC	CASSQVWVAGGHNEQYF	TRBJ2-5	TRBD2	once	TRBV4-1	17
TGTGCCAGCAGCTCACAGGCGTCCCATGGCTACACCTTC	CASSSQASHGYTF	TRBJ1-2	NA	few	TRBV7-9	13
TGCGCCAGCAGAACTGGTGGTTTGGACGAGCAGTACTTC	CASRTGGLDEQYF	TRBJ2-7	NA	NA	TRBV5-1	13
TGCAGTGCTGGGTTAGAGTTGCGGGAGCCCCAGCATTTT	CSAGLELREPQHF	TRBJ1-5	NA	once	TRBV20-1	13
TGCGCCAGCAGCTCAACAGGGTTAAACATTCAGTACTTC	CASSSTGLNIQYF	TRBJ2-4	NA	NA	TRBV5-1	13
TGCGCCAGCAGCTTACTCGGGGGGGAGTACAATGAGCAGTTCTTC	CASSLLGGEYNEQFF	TRBJ2-1	TRBD2	few	TRBV5-1	15
TGTGCCAGCAGTCCTAGACAGGGGGACACTGAAGCTTTCTTT	CASSPRQGDTEAFF	TRBJ1-1	TRBD1	many	TRBV18	14
TGCAGTGCTTCCTCCGGGACAGAAGGCTACACCTTC	CSASSGTEGYTF	TRBJ1-2	TRBD1	few	TRBV20-1	12
TGTGCCAGCAGCTTGAGGTTCCGGACGGGGAACAGTTCACCCCTCCACTTT	CASSLRFRTGNSSPLHF	TRBJ1-6	NA	few	TRBV5-4	17
TGTGCCAGCACATGGCGGGGGGGCTCGGATACGCAGTATTTT	CASTWRGGSDTQYF	TRBJ2-3	TRBD2	NA	TRBV6-1	14
TGTGCCAGCAGCGTAGCGTCTACCCCCTCCTACGAGCAGTACTTC	CASSVASTPSYEQYF	TRBJ2-7	NA	NA	TRBV9	15
TGTGCCAGCAGTGATCAGGGGAGAGGCTACACCTTC	CASSDQGRGYTF	TRBJ1-2	NA	NA	TRBV25-1	12
TGCAGTGCCACCTCCGGAGGGAGGCAGCCCCAGCATTTT	CSATSGGRQPQHF	TRBJ1-5	NA	NA	TRBV20-1	13
TGTGCCATCAGACAGGGGCAAAACACTGAAGCTTTCTTT	CAIRQGQNTEAFF	TRBJ1-1	TRBD1	few	TRBV10-3	13
TGTGCCAGCAGAAAAGGTCGAGAGCAGTTCTTC	CASRKGREQFF	TRBJ2-1	NA	NA	TRBV3-1	11
TGCAGTGCTAGAGTCCTACTAGCGGGGACCTACAATGAGCAGTTCTTC	CSARVLLAGTYNEQFF	TRBJ2-1	TRBD2	few	TRBV20-1	16
TGTGCCAGCAGTTTGACTGGGAATGAAGCTTTCTTT	CASSLTGNEAFF	TRBJ1-1	NA	NA	TRBV28	12
TGTGCCAGCAGCCAAGATGGTAGTCTAGTCCACAATGAGCAGTTCTTC	CASSQDGSLVHNEQFF	TRBJ2-1	NA	NA	TRBV3-1	16
TGCAGTGCTAGAGCGGCCCTAGCGTCCTACAATGAGCAGTTCTTC	CSARAALASYNEQFF	TRBJ2-1	NA	NA	TRBV20-1	15
TGCGCCAGCAGCTTGTATAACAATTCACCCCTCCACTTT	CASSLYNNSPLHF	TRBJ1-6	NA	NA	TRBV5-1	13
TGTGCCAGCAGTTTAAGAGGGGCTTCACCCCTCCACTTT	CASSLRGASPLHF	TRBJ1-6	NA	few	TRBV28	13
TGCGCCAGCAGTGAAACTAGCGCGCCGCAGTATTTT	CASSETSAPQYF	TRBJ2-3	TRBD2	many	TRBV10-1	12
TGCAGTGCCCCAGGGGGGCGGAGTTCACCCCTCCACTTT	CSAPGGRSSPLHF	TRBJ1-6	TRBD1	NA	TRBV20-1	13
TGCAGTGCTAGAGAGCCAGAGAACACTGAAGCTTTCTTT	CSAREPENTEAFF	TRBJ1-1	NA	NA	TRBV20-1	13
TGCAGTGCTCGGGTCAGGGGACAGGGGGCTATAAATGGCTACACCTTC	CSARVRGQGAINGYTF	TRBJ1-2	TRBD1	few	TRBV20-1	16
TGCGCCAGCAGCCAGCAGGGAGGTGAGCAGTTCTTC	CASSQQGGEQFF	TRBJ2-1	NA	NA	TRBV4-1	12
TGTGCCAGCAGCTCCACGAAGGGGACTACCTCCTACAATGAGCAGTTCTTC	CASSSTKGTTSYNEQFF	TRBJ2-1	TRBD2	few	TRBV7-8	17
TGTGCCAGCAGCTTAGTTGGGGGACTGAAAGAGACCCAGTACTTC	CASSLVGGLKETQYF	TRBJ2-5	NA	NA	TRBV7-8	15